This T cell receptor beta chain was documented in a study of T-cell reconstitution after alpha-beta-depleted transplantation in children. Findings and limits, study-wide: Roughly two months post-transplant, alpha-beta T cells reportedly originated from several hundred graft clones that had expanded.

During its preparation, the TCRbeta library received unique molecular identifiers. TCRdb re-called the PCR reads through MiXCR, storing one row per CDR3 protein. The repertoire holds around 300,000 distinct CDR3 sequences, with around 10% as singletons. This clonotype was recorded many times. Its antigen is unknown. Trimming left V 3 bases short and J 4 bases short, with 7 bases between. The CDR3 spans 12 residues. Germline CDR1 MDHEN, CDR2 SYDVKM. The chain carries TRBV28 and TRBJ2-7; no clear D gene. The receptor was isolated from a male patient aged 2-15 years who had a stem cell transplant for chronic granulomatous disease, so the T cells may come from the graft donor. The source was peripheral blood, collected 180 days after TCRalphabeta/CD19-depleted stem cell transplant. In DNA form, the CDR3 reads TGTGCCAGCAGTTTTCCGTTGTACGAGCAGTACTTC. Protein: CASSFPLYEQYF.